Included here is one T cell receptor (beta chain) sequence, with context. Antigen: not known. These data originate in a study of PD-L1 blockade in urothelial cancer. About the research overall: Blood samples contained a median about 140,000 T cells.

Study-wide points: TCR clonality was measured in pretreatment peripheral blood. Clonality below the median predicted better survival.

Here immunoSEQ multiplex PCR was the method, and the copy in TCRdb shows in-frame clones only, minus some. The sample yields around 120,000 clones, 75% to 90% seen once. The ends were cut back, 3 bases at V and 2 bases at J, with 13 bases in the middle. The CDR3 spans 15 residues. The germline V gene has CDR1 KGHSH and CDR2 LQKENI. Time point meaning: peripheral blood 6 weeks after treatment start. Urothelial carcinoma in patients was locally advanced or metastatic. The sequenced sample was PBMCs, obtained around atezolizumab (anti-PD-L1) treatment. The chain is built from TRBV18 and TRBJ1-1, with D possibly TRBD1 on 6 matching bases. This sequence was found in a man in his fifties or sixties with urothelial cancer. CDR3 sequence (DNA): TGTGCCAGCTCACCGCTACAGGGCGCAAACACTGAAGCTTTCTTT. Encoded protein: CASSPLQGANTEAFF.